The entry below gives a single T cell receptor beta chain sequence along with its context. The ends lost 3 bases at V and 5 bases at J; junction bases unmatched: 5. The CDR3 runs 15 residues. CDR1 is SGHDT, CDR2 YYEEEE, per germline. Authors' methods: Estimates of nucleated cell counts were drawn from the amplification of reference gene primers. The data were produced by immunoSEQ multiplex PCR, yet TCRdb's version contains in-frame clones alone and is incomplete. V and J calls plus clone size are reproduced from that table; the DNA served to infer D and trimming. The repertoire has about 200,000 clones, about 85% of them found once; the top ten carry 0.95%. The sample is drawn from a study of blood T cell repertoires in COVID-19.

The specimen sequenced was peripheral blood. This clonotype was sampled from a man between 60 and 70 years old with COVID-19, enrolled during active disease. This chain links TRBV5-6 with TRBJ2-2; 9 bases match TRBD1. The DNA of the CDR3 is TGTGCCAGCAGCTGGGGGGACAGGGAGACCGGGGAGCTGTTTTTT. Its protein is CASSWGDRETGELFF. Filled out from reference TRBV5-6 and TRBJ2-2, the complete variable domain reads DAGVTQSPTHLIKTRGQQVTLRCSPKSGHDTVSWYQQALGQGPQFIFQYYEEEERQRGNFPDRFSGHQFPNYSSELNVNALLLGDSALYLCASSWGDRETGELFFGEGSRLTVL.